This T cell receptor beta chain stems from a study of PD-1 blockade in classical Hodgkin lymphoma. Study information: Patients were given intravenous nivolumab, 3 mg/kg, every 2 weeks. Study-wide findings and caveats: CD4+ TCR diversity rose significantly by C4D1, and CD8+ TCR diversity did not. Some patients began nivolumab under 1 year after ASCT. These patients were excluded from later analyses. Why repertoires differed is undefined; disease activity or prior therapy possibly contributed.

Assay: immunoSEQ multiplex PCR; the TCRdb copy retains only in-frame clones and omits some. Among 25,000 to 30,000 clones, 80% to 90% were seen once, and the ten largest hold about 7%. Every patient was affected by relapse after autologous stem cell transplantation, while exposure to brentuximab vedotin was not uniform. From thawed PBMCs, magnetic negative selection was used to isolate the CD8+ T cells. The germline CDR1 and CDR2 sequences are MDHEN and SYDVKM. The J segment lost 14 bases and the V segment lost 1 base, leaving 4 bases of the junction unmatched. The length of the CDR3 is 13 residues. A remark on this clone: The antigen is undetermined.

The V gene is TRBV28, the J gene TRBJ2-1; 11 bases fit TRBD1. The sequences come from CD8+ T cells from blood, collected at baseline. The clonotype originates from a human donor with classical Hodgkin lymphoma. CDR3 sequence reads: CASSLFPGQGEFF. The CDR3 bases are TGTGCCAGCAGTTTATTCCCGGGACAGGGGGAGTTCTTC.